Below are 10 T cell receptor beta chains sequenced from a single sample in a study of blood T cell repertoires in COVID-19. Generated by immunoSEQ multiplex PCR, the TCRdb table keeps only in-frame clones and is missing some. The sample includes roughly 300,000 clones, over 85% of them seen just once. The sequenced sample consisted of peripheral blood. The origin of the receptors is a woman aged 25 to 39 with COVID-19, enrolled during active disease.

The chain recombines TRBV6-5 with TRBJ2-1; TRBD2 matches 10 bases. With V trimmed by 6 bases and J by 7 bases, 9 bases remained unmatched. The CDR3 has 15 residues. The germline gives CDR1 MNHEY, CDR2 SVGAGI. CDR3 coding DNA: TGTGCCAGCAGAGAGCGGGGGGGCTGGAGAAATGAGCAGTTCTTC. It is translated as CASRERGGWRNEQFF.

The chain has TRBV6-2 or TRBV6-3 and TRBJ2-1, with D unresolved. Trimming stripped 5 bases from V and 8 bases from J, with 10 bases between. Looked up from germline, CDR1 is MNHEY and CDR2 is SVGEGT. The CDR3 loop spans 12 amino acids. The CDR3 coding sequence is TGTGCCAGCAGTCAGGCTCCGCATGAGCAGTTCTTC. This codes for CASSQAPHEQFF.

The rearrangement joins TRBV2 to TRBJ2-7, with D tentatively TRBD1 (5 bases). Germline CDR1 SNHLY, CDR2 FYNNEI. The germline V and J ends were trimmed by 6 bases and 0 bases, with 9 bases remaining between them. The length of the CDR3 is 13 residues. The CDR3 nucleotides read TGTGCCAGCAGCCGACAGCCCTCCTACGAGCAGTACTTC. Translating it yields CASSRQPSYEQYF.

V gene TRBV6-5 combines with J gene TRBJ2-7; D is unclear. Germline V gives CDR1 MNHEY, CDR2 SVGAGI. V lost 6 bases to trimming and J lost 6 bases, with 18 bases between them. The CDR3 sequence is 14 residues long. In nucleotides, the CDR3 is TGTGCCAGCAGGAAAGACAACCGGAAATCCGAGCAGTACTTC. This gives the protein CASRKDNRKSEQYF.

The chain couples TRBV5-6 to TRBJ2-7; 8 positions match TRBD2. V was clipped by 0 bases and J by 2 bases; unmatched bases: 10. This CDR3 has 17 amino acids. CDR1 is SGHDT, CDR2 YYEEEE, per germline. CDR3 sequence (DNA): TGTGCCAGCAGCTTGGAATCCGGCGGGGGGACGACCTACGAGCAGTACTTC. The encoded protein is CASSLESGGGTTYEQYF.

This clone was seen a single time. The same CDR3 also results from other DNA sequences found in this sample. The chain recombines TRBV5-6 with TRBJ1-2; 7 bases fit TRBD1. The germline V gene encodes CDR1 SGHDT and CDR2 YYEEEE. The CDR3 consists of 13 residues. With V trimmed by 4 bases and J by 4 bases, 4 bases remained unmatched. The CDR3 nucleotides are TGTGCCAGCAGCCTGGGACAGATCTATGGCTACACCTTC. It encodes CASSLGQIYGYTF.

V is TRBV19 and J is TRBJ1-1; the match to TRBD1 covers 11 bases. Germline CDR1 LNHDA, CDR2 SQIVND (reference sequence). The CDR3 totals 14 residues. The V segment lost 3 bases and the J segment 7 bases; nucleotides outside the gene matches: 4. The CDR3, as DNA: TGTGCCAGTAGTATCGGACAGGGGGCTTTTGAAGCTTTCTTT. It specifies CASSIGQGAFEAFF. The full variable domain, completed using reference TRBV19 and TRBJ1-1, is DGGITQSPKYLFRKEGQNVTLSCEQNLNHDAMYWYRQDPGQGLRLIYYSQIVNDFQKGDIAEGYSVSREKKESFPLTVTSAQKNPTAFYLCASSIGQGAFEAFFGQGTRLTVV.

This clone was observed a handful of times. The DNA of the CDR3 is TGTGCCACCACCCCCGGGACTAACTCCTACAATGAGCAGTTCTTC. Its protein is CATTPGTNSYNEQFF. V usage is TRBV7-2 and J usage is TRBJ2-1; 7 bases agree with TRBD2. CDR1 and CDR2 (germline): SGHTA, FQGNSA. The CDR3 extends over 15 amino acids. The J segment lost 0 bases and the V segment lost 10 bases, leaving 9 bases of the junction unmatched.

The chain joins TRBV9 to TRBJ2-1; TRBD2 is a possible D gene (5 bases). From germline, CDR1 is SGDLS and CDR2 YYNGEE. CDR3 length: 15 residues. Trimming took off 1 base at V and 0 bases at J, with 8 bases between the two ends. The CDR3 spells CASSVSGSSYNEQFF. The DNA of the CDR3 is TGTGCCAGCAGCGTATCGGGGAGCTCCTACAATGAGCAGTTCTTC.

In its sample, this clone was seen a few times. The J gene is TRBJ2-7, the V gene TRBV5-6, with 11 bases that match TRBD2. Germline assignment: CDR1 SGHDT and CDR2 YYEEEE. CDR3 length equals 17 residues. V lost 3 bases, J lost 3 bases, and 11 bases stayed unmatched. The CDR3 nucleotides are TGTGCCAGCAGCTGGCTTAGCGGGGGGGCCCCGGGCTACGAGCAGTACGTC. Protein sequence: CASSWLSGGAPGYEQYV.